This TCR beta chain was captured by sequencing in a study of PD-L1 blockade in urothelial cancer. Study in general: Males with bladder-origin urothelial cancer made up about 85% of the 29 patients. General observations from the study: Pretreatment TCR clonality in blood under the median foretold superior survival.

Data came from immunoSEQ multiplex PCR; TCRdb stores just in-frame clones and leaves some out. The table has around 69,000 clones, around 93% seen once; the top ten hold 0.87%. In the case of this clone: What it recognizes is unknown.

Time point denoted: peripheral blood 6 weeks after treatment start. Locally advanced or metastatic urothelial carcinoma affected the patients. The sequenced sample was PBMCs, obtained around atezolizumab (anti-PD-L1) treatment. This sequence was found in a woman of 80 years or more with urothelial cancer.

The CDR3 sequence: CAISESRDTQYF. The CDR3 region has the DNA TGTGCCATCAGTGAGTCGCGAGATACGCAGTATTTT. This rearrangement joins TRBV10-3 to TRBJ2-3; D not resolved. Germline lookup yields CDR1 ENHRY and CDR2 SYGVKD. Trimming removed 0 bases from V and 5 bases from J, with 3 bases in between. This CDR3 contains 12 residues.